This is a list of T cell receptor beta chains from one sample in a study of shared clonotypes between healthy human individuals. Assay: immunoSEQ multiplex PCR; the TCRdb copy retains only in-frame clones and omits some. This table has 600,000 to 800,000 clones, 72% appearing once. Sequencing used memory CD4+ T cells sorted from blood. These receptors were collected from a woman in her twenties or thirties in good health. CDR3s include the opening cysteine and the closing phenylalanine or tryptophan. D genes are given only for firm matches. The size field is filled for only some rows; it gives once, few, many or a size class.

abundance: few
d_gene: TRBD1
j_gene: TRBJ2-1
v_gene: TRBV15
CDR3aa: CATSRTGTVDDEQFF

abundance: NA
d_gene: NA
j_gene: TRBJ1-1
v_gene: TRBV11-2
CDR3aa: CASSPGYNTEAFF

abundance: NA
d_gene: TRBD1
j_gene: TRBJ1-2
v_gene: TRBV28
CDR3aa: CASSLDRGVNFFRKSNYGYTF

abundance: NA
d_gene: TRBD2
j_gene: TRBJ2-7
v_gene: TRBV4-1
CDR3aa: CASSQERDNWGLGVQYF

abundance: NA
d_gene: NA
j_gene: TRBJ1-1
v_gene: TRBV4-2
CDR3aa: CASSPNPQRSNTEAFF

abundance: NA
d_gene: NA
j_gene: TRBJ2-1
v_gene: TRBV20-1
CDR3aa: CSANRQKQFF

abundance: few
d_gene: TRBD2
j_gene: TRBJ2-7
v_gene: TRBV6-5
CDR3aa: CASSNSGRARAQYF

abundance: few
d_gene: TRBD1
j_gene: TRBJ2-5
v_gene: TRBV11-2
CDR3aa: CASSLGTGTGEETQYF

abundance: NA
d_gene: TRBD1
j_gene: TRBJ1-2
v_gene: TRBV9
CDR3aa: CASSERDSHSYGYTF

abundance: NA
d_gene: NA
j_gene: TRBJ1-2
v_gene: TRBV7-2
CDR3aa: CASSPQGKYYGYTF

abundance: NA
d_gene: TRBD1
j_gene: TRBJ2-7
v_gene: TRBV10-1
CDR3aa: CASSVGTGGNEQYF

abundance: many
d_gene: NA
j_gene: TRBJ2-1
v_gene: TRBV28
CDR3aa: CASGDSYRDEQFF

abundance: few
d_gene: NA
j_gene: TRBJ2-3
v_gene: TRBV2
CDR3aa: CASRGPQTDTQYF

abundance: NA
d_gene: TRBD2
j_gene: TRBJ2-1
v_gene: TRBV28
CDR3aa: CASSRFPGLAGGGQFF

abundance: NA
d_gene: NA
j_gene: TRBJ2-7
v_gene: TRBV18
CDR3aa: CASSPRTSYYEQYF

abundance: NA
d_gene: TRBD1
j_gene: TRBJ2-7
v_gene: TRBV14
CDR3aa: CASSYGTGFYEQYF

abundance: NA
d_gene: TRBD2
j_gene: TRBJ2-1
v_gene: TRBV25-1
CDR3aa: CASSELAGAEQFF

abundance: NA
d_gene: NA
j_gene: TRBJ1-5
v_gene: TRBV5-5
CDR3aa: CASSLDPTQPQHF

abundance: NA
d_gene: NA
j_gene: TRBJ2-7
v_gene: TRBV4-1
CDR3aa: CASSPGGSLAYEQYF

abundance: medium-sized
d_gene: NA
j_gene: TRBJ1-5
v_gene: TRBV28
CDR3aa: CASRTADKALQPQHF

abundance: NA
d_gene: TRBD2
j_gene: TRBJ2-3
v_gene: TRBV9
CDR3aa: CASSVASSGASTDTQYF

abundance: NA
d_gene: NA
j_gene: TRBJ1-4
v_gene: TRBV27
CDR3aa: CASSLSAGPNEKLFF

abundance: NA
d_gene: NA
j_gene: TRBJ1-1
v_gene: TRBV7-3
CDR3aa: CASSLTGQGWGNTEAFF

abundance: NA
d_gene: NA
j_gene: TRBJ1-4
v_gene: TRBV5-1
CDR3aa: CASSLLATNEKLFF

abundance: NA
d_gene: NA
j_gene: TRBJ2-3
v_gene: TRBV7-3
CDR3aa: CASRRGASEGTDTQYF

abundance: few
d_gene: NA
j_gene: TRBJ2-7
v_gene: TRBV5-1
CDR3aa: CATLSGEQYF

abundance: NA
d_gene: NA
j_gene: TRBJ2-7
v_gene: TRBV5-1
CDR3aa: CASSLVGPYEQYF

abundance: NA
d_gene: NA
j_gene: TRBJ2-2
v_gene: TRBV4-1
CDR3aa: CASTSAGGTGELFF

abundance: many
d_gene: TRBD2
j_gene: TRBJ2-1
v_gene: TRBV10-1
CDR3aa: CASSEGLAGIYEQFF

abundance: NA
d_gene: NA
j_gene: TRBJ1-5
v_gene: TRBV27
CDR3aa: CASSPSFYQPQHF

abundance: few
d_gene: NA
j_gene: TRBJ1-5
v_gene: TRBV27
CDR3aa: CASSSRPYNQPQHF

abundance: once
d_gene: NA
j_gene: TRBJ2-7
v_gene: TRBV27
CDR3aa: CASSFDRYSYEQYF

abundance: NA
d_gene: TRBD2
j_gene: TRBJ2-1
v_gene: TRBV7-7
CDR3aa: CASSPQLAGFGNEQFF

abundance: NA
d_gene: NA
j_gene: TRBJ1-2
v_gene: TRBV6-5
CDR3aa: CASSYSAVNGYTF

abundance: NA
d_gene: NA
j_gene: TRBJ1-5
v_gene: TRBV5-6
CDR3aa: CASSLLGRGDQPQHF

abundance: few
d_gene: NA
j_gene: TRBJ1-1
v_gene: TRBV28
CDR3aa: CASSLQMNTEAFF

abundance: NA
d_gene: TRBD1
j_gene: TRBJ2-3
v_gene: TRBV5-1
CDR3aa: CASSFQGATDTQYF

abundance: NA
d_gene: TRBD2
j_gene: TRBJ2-2
v_gene: TRBV28
CDR3aa: CASRTSGNTGELFF

abundance: few
d_gene: NA
j_gene: TRBJ2-5
v_gene: TRBV7-6
CDR3aa: CASSFPLASGETQYF

abundance: NA
d_gene: TRBD1
j_gene: TRBJ1-5
v_gene: TRBV19
CDR3aa: CASRNRGHDNQPQHF

abundance: NA
d_gene: NA
j_gene: TRBJ2-2
v_gene: TRBV4-2
CDR3aa: CASSQGDRDTGELFF

abundance: NA
d_gene: NA
j_gene: TRBJ2-5
v_gene: TRBV19
CDR3aa: CASSITWTATKETQYF